The present TCR beta chain was sequenced within a study of OX40 agonist ivuxolimab in advanced cancers. Study information: The drug used for patients, ivuxolimab, was an agonistic anti-OX40 (CD134) antibody. A history of anti-PD-1, anti-PD-L1 or anti-CTLA-4 therapy was acceptable, and about 40% had some.

Clones were read by immunoSEQ multiplex PCR, and TCRdb kept only the in-frame ones, dropping some. Of about 50,000 clones listed, about 89% are singletons. The CDR3 contains 16 residues. Germline V lookup: CDR1 SGHVS, CDR2 FQNEAQ. Deletions cut 1 base from V and 0 bases from J, with 10 bases between. On this clone: The antigen is not known.

Findings of the study overall: CD8+ T cells showed, on average, more clonal expansion than CD4+ cells.

The source is an adult with an advanced solid tumor such as melanoma, head and neck, liver or kidney cancer. Sequenced material: CD4+ or CD8+ T cells sorted from blood, taken in a trial of the OX40 agonist ivuxolimab. This chain links TRBV7-8 with TRBJ2-1; D unclear. CDR3 protein: CASSLVWQASYNEQFF. The CDR3 nucleotides read TGTGCCAGCAGCTTAGTGTGGCAGGCCTCCTACAATGAGCAGTTCTTC. The whole variable domain, filled in from reference TRBV7-8 and TRBJ2-1, reads GAGVSQSPRYKVAKRGQDVALRCDPISGHVSLFWYQQALGQGPEFLTYFQNEAQLDKSGLPSDRFFAERPEGSVSTLKIQRTQQEDSAVYLCASSLVWQASYNEQFFGPGTRLTVL.